This T cell receptor beta chain was observed in a study of OX40 agonist ivuxolimab in advanced cancers. Study details: Dose-escalation patients suffered from hepatocellular carcinoma, melanoma, renal cell or head and neck cancer. Three patients responded partially, comprising one with hepatocellular carcinoma and two with cutaneous melanoma.

Per the germline V gene, CDR1 is MNHEY and CDR2 is SMNVEV (reference sequence). This CDR3 has 16 residues. J lost 2 bases, V lost 5 bases, and 10 bases had no gene match. TCRdb's copy holds only in-frame clones and misses some; the assay was immunoSEQ multiplex PCR. In the table there are 40,000 to 55,000 clones, 90% to 95% of which are singletons. Autoimmune disease history or systemic immunosuppression excluded patients. The sample consisted of CD4+ or CD8+ T cells sorted from blood, taken in a trial of the OX40 agonist ivuxolimab. This sequence was found in an adult with an advanced solid tumor such as melanoma, head and neck, liver or kidney cancer. This chain joins TRBV27 and TRBJ2-3, with 7 bases lining up with TRBD2. The DNA for the CDR3 is TGTGCCAGCAGTAGCCTTTCTAGCGGATACACAGATACGCAGTATTTT. Translating it yields CASSSLSSGYTDTQYF.